What follows are 30 T cell receptor beta chains derived from one specimen sequenced in a study of regulatory T cells in long-lasting Graves disease. The authors built TCR beta libraries using iRepertoire HTBI primers and Arm-PCR of CDR3 regions. TCRdb ran MiXCR on the multiplex PCR reads and lists one entry per CDR3 protein. The repertoire consists of about 660,000 distinct CDR3 sequences, with 30% occurring once and the leading ten covering 40% to 50%. Time point meaning: persistent/refractory GD, antithyroid drugs over 5 years with positive TRAb. Preparation of the TCR library used RNA extracted from PBMCs. This specimen consisted of peripheral blood mononuclear cells (PBMCs), obtained when the disease was refractory, from a patient treated with antithyroid drugs. These receptors were collected from a female donor with Graves disease.

This clonotype was seen a handful of times. The chain couples TRBV11-2 to TRBJ1-1, with D hard to call. Trimming took off 1 base at V and 2 bases at J, with 8 bases between the two ends. This CDR3 region has 14 residues. CDR1 and CDR2 (germline): SGHAT, FQNNGV. The CDR3 loop is CASSLAAHNTEAFF. The CDR3 bases are TGTGCCAGCAGCTTAGCAGCCCACAACACTGAAGCTTTCTTT. The full variable domain, rest sourced from reference TRBV11-2 and TRBJ1-1, is EAGVAQSPRYKIIEKRQSVAFWCNPISGHATLYWYQQILGQGPKLLIQFQNNGVVDDSQLPKDRFSAERLKGVDSTLKIQPAKLEDSAVYLCASSLAAHNTEAFFGQGTRLTVV.

The chain carries TRBV6-1 and TRBJ1-4, with D unclear. The V end lost 6 bases, the J end lost 11 bases, and 13 bases lay between the germline ends. This CDR3 has 12 residues. Germline CDR1 and CDR2: MNHNS and SASEGT. The CDR3 loop reads CASSQVSGKLFF. CDR3 in DNA: TGTGCCAGCAGCCAAGTATCGGGGAAACTGTTTTTT.

J is TRBJ1-1 and V is TRBV5-1; D unresolved. This CDR3 has 15 amino acids. V lost 3 bases, J lost 1 base, and 13 bases lay in between. Germline lookup yields CDR1 SGHRS and CDR2 YFSETQ. In nucleotides, the CDR3 is TGCGCCAGCAGCTCACTCGCAGGTCGGAACACTGAAGCTTTCTTT. Its protein is CASSSLAGRNTEAFF.

This chain uses TRBV28 with TRBJ1-1; D remains unclear. The CDR3 is 15 amino acids. Trimming pared 3 bases from V and 0 bases from J, leaving 11 bases between. In germline, CDR1 is MDHEN, CDR2 SYDVKM. The CDR3: CASSFLSSMNTEAFF. In DNA form, the CDR3 reads TGTGCCAGCAGTTTCCTGTCGAGTATGAACACTGAAGCTTTCTTT.

The chain recombines TRBV2 with TRBJ1-5; TRBD1 agrees at 7 bases. CDR1 is SNHLY and CDR2 is FYNNEI in the germline V gene. CDR3 length: 13 residues. The V segment lost 9 bases and the J segment 5 bases; nucleotides outside the gene matches: 7. CDR3 amino acids: CARRGTGDQPQHF. In DNA form, the CDR3 reads TGTGCCAGGAGGGGAACAGGGGATCAGCCCCAGCATTTT.

This clonotype showed up just once. Since a much larger clone is just one base distant, this may be a read error. This chain joins TRBV2 and TRBJ2-7; 9 bases are a match to TRBD1. The CDR3 spans 14 residues. In germline, CDR1 is SNHLY, CDR2 FYNNEI. The CDR3 loop reads CVSSGQGTSYEQYF. Written as DNA, the CDR3 is TGTGTCAGCAGTGGACAGGGGACCTCCTACGAGCAGTACTTC.

This clonotype was observed a single time. The V gene is TRBV2, the J gene TRBJ2-7, with D possibly matching TRBD1 (5 bases). Trimming removed 1 base at V and 4 bases at J, with 20 bases between. The CDR3 has 17 amino acids. Per the germline V gene, CDR1 is SNHLY and CDR2 is FYNNEI. CDR3 in amino acids: CASSEDGVWGDRYEQYF. CDR3 coding DNA: TGTGCCAGCAGTGAAGATGGAGTCTGGGGCGACCGATACGAGCAGTACTTC.

J is TRBJ1-6 and V is TRBV19; tentatively, D is TRBD1 (5 bases). V was trimmed by 3 bases and J by 0 bases, leaving 9 bases between them. CDR1 is LNHDA and CDR2 is SQIVND in the germline V gene (reference sequence). The CDR3 length is 16 residues. Here the CDR3 reads CASSIRGSSYNSPLHF. In DNA form, the CDR3 reads TGTGCCAGTAGTATTCGGGGGAGCTCCTATAATTCACCCCTCCACTTT. Looking up the rest from reference TRBV19 and TRBJ1-6 gives the full variable domain: DGGITQSPKYLFRKEGQNVTLSCEQNLNHDAMYWYRQDPGQGLRLIYYSQIVNDFQKGDIAEGYSVSREKKESFPLTVTSAQKNPTAFYLCASSIRGSSYNSPLHFGNGTRLTVT.

This clonotype was picked up a small number of times. The CDR3 is CASSKGQGVRNTGELFF. The DNA for the CDR3 is TGTGCCAGTAGTAAGGGACAGGGAGTTAGGAACACCGGGGAGCTGTTTTTT. The rearrangement uses TRBV19 and TRBJ2-2; 9 bases align to TRBD1. The germline V gene encodes CDR1 LNHDA and CDR2 SQIVND (reference sequence). The CDR3 is 17 amino acids. J lost 1 base, V lost 4 bases, and 7 bases had no gene match.

To note about this clonotype: This may stem from a read error, because a much larger clone lies one nucleotide away. This chain uses TRBV7-2 with TRBJ1-6, with 7 bases aligning to TRBD1. The germline V gene has CDR1 SGHTA and CDR2 FQGNSA. The CDR3 extends over 14 amino acids. Unmatched junction bases numbered 2, after V lost 5 bases and J lost 4 bases. CDR3 coding DNA: TGTGCCAGCAGCCGACAGGGTTATAATTCACCCCTCCACTTT. It encodes CASSRQGYNSPLHF.

This chain connects TRBV5-1 to TRBJ2-7, with D perhaps TRBD1 (6 bases). With 3 bases removed from V and 1 base from J, the gap between germline ends came to 14 bases. Germline assignment: CDR1 SGHRS and CDR2 YFSETQ. The CDR3 consists of 15 residues. Here the CDR3 reads CASSSTGSASYEQYF. The CDR3 bases are TGCGCCAGCAGCTCCACAGGGTCGGCGTCCTACGAGCAGTACTTC.

This chain joins TRBV4-2 and TRBJ1-6; TRBD1 is a possible D gene (6 bases). Germline lookup yields CDR1 LGHNA and CDR2 YNFKEQ. The CDR3 totals 18 residues. V dropped 3 bases and J dropped 6 bases, with 21 bases sitting between them. In DNA, the CDR3 is TGTGCCAGCAGCCATCCTGGCGGGGCAGGGGAACCTAATTCACCCCTCCACTTT. Its protein is CASSHPGGAGEPNSPLHF.

This clonotype was detected a few times. This chain links TRBV3-1 with TRBJ1-5, with a tentative D call TRBD1 (5 bases). From germline, CDR1 is LGHDT and CDR2 YNNKEL (reference sequence). Trimming took off 2 bases at V and 6 bases at J, with 14 bases between the two ends. The CDR3 has 15 amino acids. CDR3 residues: CASSQSNSGGQPQHF. The CDR3 DNA is TGTGCCAGCAGCCAATCCAATTCGGGGGGTCAGCCCCAGCATTTT.

This clonotype occurred a few times. The chain is built from TRBV18 and TRBJ2-7; 10 positions match TRBD2. With 5 bases clipped from V and 5 bases from J, the junction kept 9 bases outside the gene matches. CDR3 length: 15 residues. The germline CDR1 and CDR2 sequences are KGHSH and LQKENI. In nucleotides, the CDR3 is TGTGCCAGCTCAGCTCGACTAGCGGGTAGCAACGAGCAGTACTTC. Protein: CASSARLAGSNEQYF.

There are a few counts of this clonotype. This rearrangement joins TRBV12-3 or TRBV12-4 to TRBJ1-5; D possibly corresponds to TRBD1 (6 bases). This CDR3 contains 16 residues. V was cut by 3 bases and J by 6 bases, with 18 bases left in between. CDR3 DNA sequence: TGTGCCAGCAGTTTGTGGTTGGGGGCGCACGGTCAGCCCCAGCATTTT. Translation gives CASSLWLGAHGQPQHF.

This clonotype was counted a few times. The gene calls are TRBV5-6 and TRBJ1-4; D is perhaps TRBD1 (5 bases). V shed 2 bases and J shed 5 bases, with 13 bases lying between them. The CDR3 runs to 15 residues. Germline V gene sequence: CDR1 SGHDT, CDR2 YYEEEE. The CDR3 bases are TGTGCCAGCAGCTTCGTTCAGGGACGGAATGAAAAACTGTTTTTT. This sequence encodes CASSFVQGRNEKLFF.

This clonotype was recorded many times. V gene TRBV2 combines with J gene TRBJ1-1; TRBD1 is a possible D gene (5 bases). The CDR3 has 14 amino acids. V was pared by 3 bases and J by 5 bases, with 13 bases between. Germline lookup yields CDR1 SNHLY and CDR2 FYNNEI. CDR3 DNA sequence: TGTGCCAGCAGTGACCCAGGGAAGGGGACTGAAGCTTTCTTT. Its translation is CASSDPGKGTEAFF. Based on the CDR3 plus reference TRBV2 and TRBJ1-1, the full variable domain is EPEVTQTPSHQVTQMGQEVILRCVPISNHLYFYWYRQILGQKVEFLVSFYNNEISEKSEIFDDQFSVERPDGSNFTLKIRSTKLEDSAMYFCASSDPGKGTEAFFGQGTRLTVV.

In its sample, this clonotype was seen many times. This chain connects TRBV12-3 or TRBV12-4 to TRBJ1-2; 8 bases match TRBD1. V was pared by 6 bases and J by 3 bases, with 6 bases of the junction left unmatched. The CDR3 is 14 residues long. CDR3: CASRATGEDYGYTF. CDR3 DNA: TGTGCCAGCAGGGCGACAGGGGAGGACTATGGCTACACCTTC.

This clonotype appeared a few times. The V call is TRBV27, the J call TRBJ1-1, with D perhaps TRBD1 (6 bases). The V and J ends lost 6 bases and 0 bases respectively, with 14 bases between them. CDR1 is MNHEY and CDR2 is SMNVEV in the germline V gene (reference sequence). The CDR3 extends over 15 amino acids. CDR3: CASRHTGSMNTEAFF. The DNA of the CDR3 is TGTGCCAGCAGGCATACAGGGTCGATGAACACTGAAGCTTTCTTT.

This clonotype appeared a few times. The J gene is TRBJ1-2, the V gene TRBV5-1; unclear D gene. The CDR3 consists of 14 residues. Trimming cost V 0 bases and J 3 bases, with 9 bases left between them. CDR1 SGHRS and CDR2 YFSETQ come from the germline V gene. CDR3 in amino acids: CASSLEPRDYGYTF. The CDR3 bases are TGCGCCAGCAGCTTGGAACCGAGGGACTATGGCTACACCTTC.

The CDR3 nucleotides are TGTGCCAGCAGGAGGTGGGAGGATTCACCCCTCCACTTT. It encodes CASRRWEDSPLHF. This chain connects TRBV28 to TRBJ1-6; D is undetermined. CDR3 length equals 13 residues. Germline values: CDR1 MDHEN, CDR2 SYDVKM. The germline V and J ends were trimmed by 6 bases and 8 bases, with 11 bases remaining between them.

This sequence joins TRBV28 and TRBJ1-1; 8 bases map to TRBD1. Trimming removed 7 bases from V and 3 bases from J; junction bases left unmatched: 7. Germline V gives CDR1 MDHEN, CDR2 SYDVKM. The length of the CDR3 is 14 residues. This CDR3 reads CASIGGQGDTEAFF. The CDR3 bases are TGTGCCAGCATCGGAGGACAGGGAGACACTGAAGCTTTCTTT.

The V gene is TRBV15, the J gene TRBJ1-2, with D hard to call. V lost 0 bases and J lost 3, with 14 bases in between. This CDR3 comprises 16 residues. CDR1 is LNHNV, CDR2 YYDKDF, per germline (reference sequence). CDR3 protein: CATSRDPSASHYGYTF. CDR3 coding DNA: TGTGCCACCAGCAGAGATCCGTCGGCCAGCCACTATGGCTACACCTTC.

In this sample, this clonotype turned up many times. The chain is built from TRBV29-1 and TRBJ1-1, with a possible D match to TRBD1 (6 bases). Trimming shortened V by 2 bases and J by 6 bases, and 16 bases separated the two germline ends. In germline, CDR1 is SQVTM, CDR2 ANQGSEA. The CDR3 is made up of 14 amino acids. Written as DNA, the CDR3 is TGCAGCGTTGAAACACTAGGGGGGTTTTCTGAAGCTTTCTTT. Protein: CSVETLGGFSEAFF.

CDR3 bases: TGTGCCAGCAGTTACTGGACAATGAACACTGAAGCTTTCTTT. It codes for CASSYWTMNTEAFF. The rearrangement joins TRBV6-2 or TRBV6-3 to TRBJ1-1, with a possible D match to TRBD1 (5 bases). This CDR3 region has 14 residues. The V gene lost 1 base and the J gene lost 0 bases, with 6 bases spanning the gap. Germline CDR1 MNHEY, CDR2 SVGEGT.

With regard to this clonotype: The CDR3 end shows no conserved phenylalanine or tryptophan, and so a read error is likely. This chain links TRBV7-3 with TRBJ1-1, with D possibly being TRBD1 (5 bases). The CDR3 consists of 13 residues. CDR1 and CDR2 from the germline V gene are SGHTA and FQGTGA. The germline V and J ends were trimmed by 5 bases and 4 bases, with 11 bases remaining between them. The CDR3 bases are TGTGCCAGCAGCAGGGGACCGACCACTGAAGCTTTCCTT. It yields the protein CASSRGPTTEAFL.

This clonotype was seen a handful of times. V is TRBV6-1 and J is TRBJ1-1; 7 bases are shared with TRBD1. V trimming: 2 bases; J trimming: 0 bases; junction bases outside the gene matches: 3. The germline gives CDR1 MNHNS, CDR2 SASEGT. The CDR3 is 15 amino acids. The CDR3 protein is CASSEFGTVNTEAFF. For the CDR3, the DNA is TGTGCCAGCAGTGAATTCGGGACAGTGAACACTGAAGCTTTCTTT.

About this clonotype itself: A single base separates this from a much larger clone, so it may be a read error. This rearrangement joins TRBV6-2 or TRBV6-3 to TRBJ2-5, with D possibly TRBD1 on 5 matching bases. Germline V gene lookup returns CDR1 MNHEY and CDR2 SVGEGT. The V end was cut by 4 bases, the J end by 0 bases, with 12 bases between. The CDR3 runs to 15 residues. CDR3 sequence: CASSSQLQDQETQYF. CDR3 DNA: TGTGCCAGCAGTTCCCAGCTACAGGACCAAGAGACCCAGTACTTC.

This clonotype has a handful of counts. The chain employs TRBV7-6 and TRBJ2-7; 9 bases fit TRBD2. The germline gives CDR1 SGHVS, CDR2 FNYEAQ. V shed 4 bases and J 6 bases; nucleotides not matched to a gene: 7. The CDR3 has 14 amino acids. The CDR3 DNA is TGTGCCAGCAGCTCGGGGGTTAGCGGGAGCGAGCAGTACTTC. This codes for CASSSGVSGSEQYF.

V usage is TRBV18 and J usage is TRBJ2-5; 7 bases are a match to TRBD2. V dropped 6 bases and J dropped 0; count of bases not matched to a gene: 16. The CDR3 is 18 amino acids. In germline, CDR1 is KGHSH, CDR2 LQKENI. This CDR3 reads CASSPRFSSGEYQETQYF. In DNA, the CDR3 is TGTGCCAGCTCGCCTCGGTTTTCTAGCGGAGAGTACCAAGAGACCCAGTACTTC.